These T cell receptor beta chains were read from a single sample in a study of blood T cell repertoires in COVID-19. The assay was immunoSEQ multiplex PCR, and TCRdb's table has in-frame clones only and misses some. This repertoire shows under 200,000 clones, roughly nine tenths found once; its top ten account for approximately 21%. The sequenced sample consisted of peripheral blood. These TCRs come from a man in his 60s with active or convalescent COVID-19. CDR3s include the opening cysteine and the closing phenylalanine or tryptophan. The D gene is left open where the match is weak. Size tells how often a clone was seen (once, few, many) or the class of an expanded clone, and some rows leave it out.

v_gene	len	abundance	j_gene	d_gene	CDR3aa
TRBV12-3/TRBV12-4	13	once	TRBJ2-7	NA	CASSLDLSYEQYF
TRBV28	17	NA	TRBJ1-2	NA	CASSAPVASSGYYGYTF
TRBV7-9	15	NA	TRBJ2-3	TRBD1	CASSPGQGAPDTQYF
TRBV5-1	15	NA	TRBJ1-1	TRBD1	CASSLSGTGDTEAFF
TRBV19	15	NA	TRBJ2-1	NA	CASSSGVRSYNEQFF
TRBV7-9	16	NA	TRBJ2-3	NA	CASSPSRGASTDTQYF
TRBV28	14	NA	TRBJ2-1	TRBD1	CASSRDRVGNEQFF
TRBV6-1	12	NA	TRBJ2-7	NA	CASSERRNEQYF
TRBV20-1	10	NA	TRBJ1-2	NA	CSAGVDGYTF
TRBV2	15	NA	TRBJ1-4	TRBD1	CASSLRDRENEKLFF
TRBV7-6	16	NA	TRBJ2-2	TRBD2	CASSFGGIPNTGELFF
TRBV6-5	14	NA	TRBJ2-7	NA	CASSYFGQTYEQYF